One sample yielded the 21 T cell receptor beta chains listed below, sequenced in a study of blood T cell repertoires in COVID-19. Generated by immunoSEQ multiplex PCR, the TCRdb table keeps only in-frame clones and is missing some. This table holds tens of thousands of clones, 85% found once. Sample: peripheral blood. All receptors derive from a human donor in a cohort sampled during active COVID-19.

The chain links TRBV24-1 to TRBJ2-1; 10 nucleotides agree with TRBD1. The CDR3 consists of 15 residues. Trimming took 4 bases from V and 7 from J; bases not matched to a gene: 6. Germline V gene lookup returns CDR1 KGHDR and CDR2 SFDVKD. Written as DNA, the CDR3 is TGTGCCACCAGTGACCGACAGGGGGCGAGGAATGAGCAGTTCTTC. This translates into CATSDRQGARNEQFF.

This rearrangement joins TRBV27 to TRBJ2-1, with D unresolved. The CDR3 runs 15 residues. V was cut by 4 bases and J by 0 bases, with 10 bases left in between. In germline, CDR1 is MNHEY, CDR2 SMNVEV (reference sequence). The CDR3 protein is CASSSRLTSYNEQFF. In DNA form, the CDR3 reads TGTGCCAGCAGTTCGCGCTTAACCTCCTACAATGAGCAGTTCTTC.

The gene calls are TRBV7-8 and TRBJ2-7; maybe TRBD2 (6 bases). The CDR3 runs 16 residues. The germline gives CDR1 SGHVS, CDR2 FQNEAQ. Trimming shortened V by 2 bases and J by 4 bases, and 18 bases separated the two germline ends. Here the CDR3 reads CASSLIPWEDGYEQYF. The CDR3 DNA reads TGTGCCAGCAGCTTAATTCCCTGGGAGGATGGGTACGAGCAGTACTTC.

The chain couples TRBV9 to TRBJ1-1, with D perhaps matching TRBD1 (5 bases). CDR1 is SGDLS and CDR2 is YYNGEE in the germline V gene. Trimming stripped 0 bases from V and 7 bases from J, with 13 bases between. The CDR3 is 14 residues long. In DNA, the CDR3 is TGTGCCAGCAGCGTAGTGGGGAGGGGAGGTGAAGCTTTCTTT. Its translation is CASSVVGRGGEAFF.

The chain has TRBV15 and TRBJ2-7; TRBD2 aligns across 7 bases. The germline V gene encodes CDR1 LNHNV and CDR2 YYDKDF (reference sequence). The J segment lost 6 bases and the V segment lost 6 bases, leaving 8 bases of the junction unmatched. The CDR3 extends over 13 amino acids. The CDR3 reads CATRNYGGGEQYF. CDR3 in DNA: TGTGCCACCAGAAACTATGGGGGGGGCGAGCAGTACTTC.

V is TRBV2 and J is TRBJ2-1, with TRBD2 matching over 11 bases. Looked up from germline, CDR1 is SNHLY and CDR2 is FYNNEI. Trimming took 6 bases from V and 1 from J; bases not matched to a gene: 8. CDR3 size: 17 residues. CDR3: CASRSLAGGGSYNEQFF. As DNA, the CDR3 is TGTGCCAGCAGGTCCCTAGCGGGGGGAGGGTCCTACAATGAGCAGTTCTTC.

The chain carries TRBV7-8 and TRBJ2-2; a weak D match, TRBD1 (5 bases). The CDR3 length is 15 residues. V was pared by 1 base and J by 0 bases, with 6 bases between. The V gene's germline CDR1 is SGHVS and CDR2 FQNEAQ. In DNA form, the CDR3 reads TGTGCCAGCAGCTTAGAGGGGACGAACACCGGGGAGCTGTTTTTT. Amino acid sequence: CASSLEGTNTGELFF.

This sequence joins TRBV18 and TRBJ2-7; possibly TRBD1 for D (6 bases). Trimming took off 5 bases at V and 0 bases at J, with 14 bases between the two ends. Germline-derived CDR1 and CDR2 are KGHSH and LQKENI. The CDR3 is made up of 15 amino acids. The CDR3 DNA reads as TGTGCCAGCTCAACCTCCGGGACATACTCCTACGAGCAGTACTTC. Amino acids: CASSTSGTYSYEQYF. Complete variable domain (other parts from reference TRBV18 and TRBJ2-7): NAGVMQNPRHLVRRRGQEARLRCSPMKGHSHVYWYRQLPEEGLKFMVYLQKENIIDESGMPKERFSAEFPKEGPSILRIQQVVRGDSAAYFCASSTSGTYSYEQYFGPGTRLTVT.

The rearrangement uses TRBV29-1 and TRBJ1-2, with D perhaps matching TRBD1 (6 bases). The germline V and J ends were trimmed by 6 bases and 5 bases, with 22 bases remaining between them. Germline V gene data show CDR1 as SQVTM and CDR2 as ANQGSEA. The CDR3 consists of 15 residues. The CDR3 loop reads CSVEPFTGSLYGYTF. CDR3 DNA sequence: TGCAGCGTCGAACCATTTACAGGGTCACTATATGGCTACACCTTC.

The DNA for the CDR3 is TGTGCCAGCAGCTTGCCCGGGACAGGGGGCCGGGAGCAGTACTTC. Translated: CASSLPGTGGREQYF. J is TRBJ2-7 and V is TRBV5-6, with 12 bases aligning to TRBD1. The germline V gene has CDR1 SGHDT and CDR2 YYEEEE. CDR3 length: 15 amino acids. The J segment lost 7 bases and the V segment lost 1 base, leaving 6 bases of the junction unmatched.

This rearrangement joins TRBV2 to TRBJ2-3; perhaps TRBD1 as D (6 bases). In germline, CDR1 is SNHLY, CDR2 FYNNEI. The CDR3 is made up of 16 amino acids. V was pared by 5 bases and J by 6 bases, with 21 bases between. In DNA, the CDR3 is TGTGCCAGCAGTTCACTTGGGGGCTATATGGGGGATACGCAGTATTTT. Translation gives CASSSLGGYMGDTQYF.

The V gene is TRBV30, the J gene TRBJ2-5; weak D call: TRBD2 (6 bases). This CDR3 has 13 amino acids. Germline V gene lookup returns CDR1 GTSNPN and CDR2 SVGIG (reference sequence). Deletions cut 3 bases from V and 2 bases from J, with 10 bases between. The CDR3 is CAWRRLVQETQYF. The DNA of the CDR3 is TGTGCCTGGAGGAGACTAGTTCAAGAGACCCAGTACTTC.

The J gene is TRBJ2-7, the V gene TRBV4-1; 11 nucleotides line up with TRBD2. Germline CDR1 reads MGHRA; CDR2 reads YSYEKL. Trimming at V came to 4 bases and at J to 3 bases, leaving 5 bases not matched to a gene. CDR3 length: 15 residues. CDR3 in DNA: TGCGCCAGCAGCCGGCAAGGGACTAGCGGCTACGAGCAGTACTTC. Its translation is CASSRQGTSGYEQYF.

The rearrangement uses TRBV12-3 or TRBV12-4 and TRBJ2-3; D not resolved. CDR3 length: 12 amino acids. With 3 bases removed from V and 4 bases from J, the gap between germline ends came to 5 bases. The CDR3 is CASSFSADTQYF. The CDR3 coding sequence is TGTGCCAGCAGTTTTAGTGCAGATACGCAGTATTTT.

The chain carries TRBV18 and TRBJ1-4, with no clear D. Per the germline V gene, CDR1 is KGHSH and CDR2 is LQKENI. This CDR3 has 15 amino acids. Between the trimmed V and J ends, which lost 3 bases and 17 bases, there was a span of 25 bases. DNA for the CDR3: TGTGCCAGCTCACCCGGCGGGGTGCCTCTACGCGGCGGATTTTTT. Protein product: CASSPGGVPLRGGFF.

This sequence joins TRBV20-1 and TRBJ1-1; D remains ambiguous. The CDR3 contains 11 residues. Germline assignment: CDR1 DFQATT and CDR2 SNEGSKA (reference sequence). The germline V and J ends were trimmed by 8 bases and 1 base, with 8 bases remaining between them. The CDR3 coding sequence is TGCAGTCCTCGGGAGAACACTGAAGCTTTCTTT. It translates to CSPRENTEAFF.

In its sample, this clone ranks as medium-sized. The chain carries TRBV14 and TRBJ1-2, with 8 bases fitting TRBD1. After removal of 2 bases from V and 8 bases from J, the junction contained 4 bases not matched to a gene. Germline-derived CDR1 and CDR2 are SGHDN and FVKESK. The CDR3 extends over 13 amino acids. The CDR3 sequence is CASSQTRGQGYTF. The CDR3 DNA sequence: TGTGCCAGCAGCCAAACCAGGGGGCAAGGCTACACCTTC.

This chain joins TRBV18 and TRBJ2-5; the match to TRBD2 covers 13 bases. The CDR3 is 15 residues long. Germline CDR1 and CDR2: KGHSH and LQKENI. V lost 6 bases and J lost 4; bases outside the gene matches: 5. The CDR3 sequence: CASSRTSGGGETQYF. In DNA, the CDR3 is TGTGCCAGCTCCCGGACTAGCGGGGGTGGAGAGACCCAGTACTTC.

V usage is TRBV10-3 and J usage is TRBJ1-5; perhaps TRBD1 as D (5 bases). V shed 6 bases and J shed 3 bases, with 9 bases lying between them. Germline lookup yields CDR1 ENHRY and CDR2 SYGVKD. The CDR3 sequence is 13 residues long. CDR3 DNA: TGTGCCATCAGCCCGGGGGACAATCAGCCCCAGCATTTT. Translated: CAISPGDNQPQHF.

This clone has just a few counts. In nucleotides, the CDR3 is TGTGCCAGCAGCTTAAGCAGGGGCCACTACACTGAAGCTTTCTTT. Its protein product is CASSLSRGHYTEAFF. The chain employs TRBV7-3 and TRBJ1-1; perhaps TRBD1 as D (6 bases). Germline loops: CDR1 SGHTA, CDR2 FQGTGA. The V gene lost 1 base and the J gene lost 3 bases, with 12 bases spanning the gap. This CDR3 contains 15 residues.

J is TRBJ2-7 and V is TRBV6-7; perhaps TRBD1 as D (6 bases). TRBV6-7 carries the ORF label, with uncertain function. The CDR3 length is 14 residues. Trimming removed 5 bases at V and 3 bases at J, with 14 bases between. This CDR3 reads CASSTRGRVYEQYF. As DNA, the CDR3 is TGTGCCAGCAGTACCAGGGGAAGGGTCTACGAGCAGTACTTC.